Sequencing of this T cell receptor (beta chain) was carried out in a study of spatial heterogeneity in lung cancer (dated by TCRdb to the late 2010s). In the study overall: More beta-chain than alpha-chain transcripts were consistently detected, likely reflecting higher beta-chain transcript abundance. A strong correlation was found between TCR transcript counts in tumor regions and a T cell transcriptional module score from matched bulk RNA-seq. In the raw uncorrected reads, each unique combination of TCR and UMI appeared more than ten times on average. In non-small cell lung cancer, the study quantitatively compared TCR alpha and beta repertoires across several tumor regions, matched nontumor lung, and blood. TCR repertoire features were related to nonsynonymous mutation counts determined by whole-exome sequencing of tumor tissue. Both alpha and beta chains were TCR-sequenced in approximately 220 tumor regions, approximately 64 matched nontumor lung samples and over 55 PBMC samples obtained at surgery.

In this sample, this clonotype turned up many times. Its antigen remains undetermined. Base qualities are not recorded, but no much larger clone differs from it by a single base. The sample's time point, from its label and the paper: sample taken at primary tumor resection. Samples were obtained from around 72 patients with early-stage, untreated non-small cell lung cancer from the lung TRACERx cohort. TCR sequencing used whole RNA extracted from tumor and nontumor lung tissue, or from cryopreserved PBMC samples, without cell sorting. Only patients with enough RNA available from two or more tumor regions were chosen for TCR sequencing. Before selection, tumor and adjacent nontumor lung specimens were reviewed by a lung pathologist. The library was obtained by 5' RACE. The instrument was a NextSeq 500. The TCR library protocol attached a unique molecular identifier to each TCR cDNA molecule to allow correction of PCR and sequencing errors. Processing in the source paper ran as follows. TCR identification, UMI-based error correction and CDR3 extraction were all carried out with Decombinator tools. TCRs above a frequency of 2 per 1,000, corresponding to the top 1% of the tumor frequency distribution, were defined as expanded. Expanded tumor TCRs statistically deemed absent (corrected P<0.05) from at least one tumor region were classed as regional, and all other expanded tumor TCRs were classed as ubiquitous. Renyi diversity was computed with the R vegan package after each repertoire had been subsampled 100 times to 5,000 TCRs. CDR3 similarity networks were built from amino acid triplet string-kernel similarity, connecting CDR3s with pairwise similarity above 0.82. The public reads were run again by TCRdb, first through fastp at Q25 and then through MiXCR, and only productive beta chains were kept. One record per CDR3 amino acid sequence lists the most common genes and DNA. These V and J calls rely on TCRdb rather than the paper's analysis. Counted in this sample were some 10,000 distinct CDR3 sequences; about 6.9% of them appeared once. The ten top clones hold about 9.5% of the sample.

What the study reported, not specific to this receptor: Counts of ubiquitous and regional expanded TCRs were found to correlate with counts of ubiquitous and regional nonsynonymous mutations, respectively. TCR-seq was estimated to cover only about 7% of tumor T cells for alpha chains and 13% for beta chains. The number of expanded intratumoral alpha and beta TCRs correlated with the tumor nonsynonymous mutation count. Additional single-cell paired TCR alpha and beta sequencing was considered necessary to confirm, at a functional level, the hypothesis that regional TCRs recognize regional mutations.

This TCR came from a male donor with early-stage non-small cell lung cancer. Sequenced here: lung tumor tissue, sampled at surgery.

In nucleotide form, the sequence is TGCAGTGCTAGAGAAGCCACGGGACGAGCTAATGAAAAACTGTTTTTT. The encoded protein is CSAREATGRANEKLFF. The chain is assembled from TRBV20-1 and TRBJ1-4; the best D guess is TRBD1, with 5 bases matching. The CDR3 starts with the cysteine, ends with the phenylalanine, and has 16 residues. The only DNA kept is the CDR3, 48 bases in frame from the first base. V is pared back by 0 bases and J by 3 bases, with 14 bases lying between the germline termini. Via the germline V gene (reference sequence), CDR1 is DFQATT and CDR2 SNEGSKA.